This section outlines one TCR beta chain sequence together with its context. This entry is derived from a study of CD8 T cells in Susac syndrome. TCR beta was sequenced from blood CD8+ and CD4+ T cells. The multiple sclerosis controls were treatment-naive patients, and their relapsing-remitting disease was stable or active. Reverse transcription used roughly 0.5 to 1 ug RNA and random hexamers. TCRdb reanalysed the immunoSEQ multiplex PCR reads using MiXCR and keeps one entry per CDR3 protein. The sample lists tens of thousands of distinct CDR3 sequences; over 90% were seen once. Germline CDR1 SGHRS, CDR2 YFSETQ. With V trimmed by 0 bases and J by 7 bases, 9 bases remained unmatched. CDR3 length equals 18 residues.

What was sequenced was CD4+ T cells from PBMCs. The sequence was collected from a human donor with multiple sclerosis. This chain links TRBV5-1 with TRBJ2-1; 14 positions match TRBD2. This chain's CDR3 is CASSLVPGLAGGWNEQFF. Here the CDR3 DNA reads TGCGCCAGCAGCTTGGTCCCCGGACTAGCGGGGGGATGGAATGAGCAGTTCTTC.